One and the same sample provided the 18 T cell receptor beta chains below, sequenced in a study of cytomegalovirus exposure and HLA in healthy donors. The protocol was immunoSEQ multiplex PCR, while the TCRdb copy is restricted to in-frame clones and leaves out a portion. The data show some 210,000 clones, roughly 84% seen once. The sample taken for sequencing was PBMCs. The receptors were gathered from a young woman in good health and CMV-seropositive.

The genes are TRBV29-1 and TRBJ1-4; 7 positions agree with TRBD1. The CDR3 extends over 13 amino acids. With V trimmed by 7 bases and J by 4 bases, 6 bases remained unmatched. In germline, CDR1 is SQVTM, CDR2 ANQGSEA. CDR3 coding DNA: TGCAGCGCCACGGGACAGCTTAATGAAAAACTGTTTTTT. It translates to CSATGQLNEKLFF.

The chain employs TRBV5-6 and TRBJ2-7, with D possibly TRBD1 on 6 matching bases. This CDR3 is 16 amino acids long. The V and J ends lost 4 bases and 0 bases respectively, with 17 bases between them. Germline CDR1 and CDR2: SGHDT and YYEEEE. As DNA, the CDR3 is TGTGCCAGCAGCACAAAGAAGTTGGGACACTCCTACGAGCAGTACTTC. Amino acids: CASSTKKLGHSYEQYF.

The rearrangement joins TRBV27 to TRBJ2-4, with TRBD2 matching 8 bases. The V gene's germline CDR1 is MNHEY and CDR2 SMNVEV (reference sequence). V gave up 3 bases and J gave up 7 bases; unmatched junction bases: 8. The CDR3 has 15 amino acids. The CDR3: CASSFGREGRNIQYF. The DNA for the CDR3 is TGTGCCAGCAGTTTCGGACGGGAGGGCCGGAACATTCAGTACTTC.

V and J are TRBV9 and TRBJ2-3, with D perhaps TRBD2 (6 bases). The V gene lost 0 bases and the J gene lost 2 bases, with 13 bases spanning the gap. This CDR3 has 16 amino acids. Germline V gene lookup returns CDR1 SGDLS and CDR2 YYNGEE. CDR3 protein: CASSVGSGSATDTQYF. Written as DNA, the CDR3 is TGTGCCAGCAGCGTAGGGAGCGGGTCTGCCACAGATACGCAGTATTTT. Variable domain in full (rest from reference TRBV9 and TRBJ2-3): DSGVTQTPKHLITATGQRVTLRCSPRSGDLSVYWYQQSLDQGLQFLIQYYNGEERAKGNILERFSAQQFPDLHSELNLSSLELGDSALYFCASSVGSGSATDTQYFGPGTRLTVL.

This clone is a singleton in its sample. The V call is TRBV6-5, the J call TRBJ2-1; the D gene is possibly TRBD1 (6 bases). Trimming shortened V by 8 bases and J by 6 bases, and 11 bases separated the two germline ends. CDR1 is MNHEY and CDR2 is SVGAGI in the germline V gene. This CDR3 has 12 residues. The CDR3 region has the DNA TGTGCCAGCTTAGACAGGTTCAATGAGCAGTTCTTC. Protein sequence: CASLDRFNEQFF.

This chain uses TRBV5-4 with TRBJ2-7, with TRBD1 matching 7 bases. The CDR3 length is 13 residues. CDR1 is SGHNT, CDR2 YYREEE, per germline (reference sequence). With V trimmed by 4 bases and J by 1 base, 2 bases remained unmatched. The CDR3 coding sequence is TGTGCCAGCAGCCCACAGGGGTCCTACGAGCAGTACTTC. It translates to CASSPQGSYEQYF. The full variable domain, with the rest looked up from reference TRBV5-4 and TRBJ2-7, is ETGVTQSPTHLIKTRGQQVTLRCSSQSGHNTVSWYQQALGQGPQFIFQYYREEENGRGNFPPRFSGLQFPNYSSELNVNALELDDSALYLCASSPQGSYEQYFGPGTRLTVT.

The chain employs TRBV28 and TRBJ2-7; the match to TRBD1 covers 7 bases. CDR3 length equals 15 residues. J lost 1 base, V lost 2 bases, and 5 bases had no gene match. Germline CDR1 MDHEN, CDR2 SYDVKM. The CDR3 sequence: CASSLGTVPSYEQYF. CDR3 coding DNA: TGTGCCAGCAGTTTAGGGACAGTCCCGTCCTACGAGCAGTACTTC.

The chain has TRBV28 and TRBJ1-4, with 9 bases lining up with TRBD1. The CDR3 consists of 15 residues. Germline loops: CDR1 MDHEN, CDR2 SYDVKM. The ends lost 6 bases at V and 5 bases at J; junction bases unmatched: 7. CDR3 sequence reads: CASSFSGTGNEKLFF. For the CDR3, the DNA is TGTGCCAGCAGCTTTTCCGGGACAGGGAATGAAAAACTGTTTTTT. Based on the CDR3 plus reference TRBV28 and TRBJ1-4, the full variable domain is DVKVTQSSRYLVKRTGEKVFLECVQDMDHENMFWYRQDPGLGLRLIYFSYDVKMKEKGDIPEGYSVSREKKERFSLILESASTNQTSMYLCASSFSGTGNEKLFFGSGTQLSVL.

This chain connects TRBV28 to TRBJ2-3; no reliable D call. The ends were cut back, 5 bases at V and 2 bases at J, with 14 bases in the middle. Germline values: CDR1 MDHEN, CDR2 SYDVKM. CDR3 length: 15 residues. CDR3 bases: TGTGCCAGCAGTACCCCCCCCGCACTCACAGATACGCAGTATTTT. This gives the protein CASSTPPALTDTQYF. Full variable domain (remainder filled in from reference TRBV28 and TRBJ2-3): DVKVTQSSRYLVKRTGEKVFLECVQDMDHENMFWYRQDPGLGLRLIYFSYDVKMKEKGDIPEGYSVSREKKERFSLILESASTNQTSMYLCASSTPPALTDTQYFGPGTRLTVL.

The V gene is TRBV4-1, the J gene TRBJ2-1; TRBD2 aligns across 10 bases. The CDR3 is 17 amino acids. Germline lookup yields CDR1 MGHRA and CDR2 YSYEKL. V shed 2 bases and J 1 base; nucleotides not matched to a gene: 5. The CDR3 loop is CASSQNPAGGSYNEQFF. The DNA of the CDR3 is TGCGCCAGCAGCCAAAATCCAGCGGGAGGGTCCTACAATGAGCAGTTCTTC.

J is TRBJ2-7 and V is TRBV5-4; TRBD2 agrees at 7 bases. Germline CDR1 reads SGHNT; CDR2 reads YYREEE (reference sequence). V was clipped by 2 bases and J by 4 bases; unmatched bases: 9. The CDR3 covers 15 residues. The CDR3 sequence: CASSFTERGVYEQYF. As DNA, the CDR3 is TGTGCCAGCAGCTTTACCGAGCGGGGAGTTTACGAGCAGTACTTC. The variable domain in full, with the rest retrieved from reference TRBV5-4 and TRBJ2-7, is ETGVTQSPTHLIKTRGQQVTLRCSSQSGHNTVSWYQQALGQGPQFIFQYYREEENGRGNFPPRFSGLQFPNYSSELNVNALELDDSALYLCASSFTERGVYEQYFGPGTRLTVT.

This chain uses TRBV7-2 with TRBJ2-1; 9 bases are a match to TRBD2. Germline loops: CDR1 SGHTA, CDR2 FQGNSA. This CDR3 region has 16 residues. J lost 6 bases, V lost 5 bases, and 11 bases had no gene match. CDR3 region: CASSLWGSGSSNEQFF. The CDR3 coding sequence is TGTGCCAGCAGCCTATGGGGTAGCGGGAGTTCCAATGAGCAGTTCTTC.

This clone was counted only a few times. V and J are TRBV6-5 and TRBJ2-7; 7 positions agree with TRBD1. J was trimmed by 6 bases and V by 5 bases; bases with no gene match: 4. Germline CDR1 reads MNHEY; CDR2 reads SVGAGI. The CDR3 runs to 12 residues. CDR3 sequence: CASSNRGSEQYF. In DNA, the CDR3 is TGTGCCAGCAGTAACAGGGGATCCGAGCAGTACTTC.

V gene TRBV7-6 combines with J gene TRBJ1-1; TRBD1 might be the D (5 bases). Germline V CDR1 and CDR2: SGHVS, FNYEAQ. V dropped 1 base and J dropped 5 bases, with 11 bases sitting between them. This CDR3 spans 14 amino acids. As DNA, the CDR3 is TGTGCCAGCAGCTTAGGGACATTCGCTACTGAAGCTTTCTTT. Translation gives CASSLGTFATEAFF. The full variable domain, its missing parts supplied by reference TRBV7-6 and TRBJ1-1, is GAGVSQSPRYKVTKRGQDVALRCDPISGHVSLYWYRQALGQGPEFLTYFNYEAQQDKSGLPNDRFSAERPEGSISTLTIQRTEQRDSAMYRCASSLGTFATEAFFGQGTRLTVV.

J is TRBJ2-6 and V is TRBV9; tentative D call: TRBD1 (6 bases). V was clipped by 4 bases and J by 2 bases, with 19 bases between them. The CDR3 spans 18 residues. Germline CDR1 is SGDLS and CDR2 is YYNGEE. CDR3 nucleotide sequence: TGTGCCAGCAGCTTCACCCCCCTTCAGGGGCCTGGGGCCAACGTCCTGACTTTC. It encodes CASSFTPLQGPGANVLTF.

The chain combines TRBV15 with TRBJ2-1; D uncertain. Germline CDR1 is LNHNV and CDR2 is YYDKDF (reference sequence). V was pared by 5 bases and J by 5 bases, with 7 bases between. This CDR3 has 12 amino acids. The CDR3 protein is CATSPDNNEQFF. Written as DNA, the CDR3 is TGTGCCACCAGCCCCGACAACAATGAGCAGTTCTTC.

The chain carries TRBV28 and TRBJ2-7, with D perhaps matching TRBD1 (6 bases). V was trimmed by 0 bases and J by 4 bases, leaving 10 bases between them. Germline loops: CDR1 MDHEN, CDR2 SYDVKM. This CDR3 region has 14 residues. CDR3 sequence (DNA): TGTGCCAGCAGTTTATGGGGGACAACATACGAGCAGTACTTC. Translation: CASSLWGTTYEQYF. The variable domain in full, with the rest retrieved from reference TRBV28 and TRBJ2-7, is DVKVTQSSRYLVKRTGEKVFLECVQDMDHENMFWYRQDPGLGLRLIYFSYDVKMKEKGDIPEGYSVSREKKERFSLILESASTNQTSMYLCASSLWGTTYEQYFGPGTRLTVT.

The genes are TRBV27 and TRBJ2-3; 13 positions match TRBD2. V trimming: 4 bases; J trimming: 1 base; junction bases outside the gene matches: 5. Germline V CDR1 and CDR2: MNHEY, SMNVEV (reference sequence). CDR3 length: 17 amino acids. The CDR3 here is CASSYEGLAGRTDTQYF. CDR3 sequence (DNA): TGTGCCAGCAGTTACGAGGGACTAGCGGGACGCACAGATACGCAGTATTTT.